This is a list of T cell receptor beta chains from one sample in a study of naive and memory T cell subsets. Each CDR3 protein is one row after TCRdb ran MiXCR on the UMI-ligation and nested PCR reads. The repertoire includes around 40,000 distinct CDR3 sequences, 13% of them detected once, and 20% to 25% sits in the top ten. The source material was effector memory CD4+ T cells from blood. The source is a human donor in good health. Each CDR3 is given with its conserved first and last residue. The D gene is left open where the match is weak. Clone size is shown for a subset of rows, as once, few, many or a class of expanded clone.

d_call	v_call	cdr3_length	j_call	clone_size	cdr3_aa	cdr3_nt
NA	TRBV20-1	12	TRBJ2-1	few	CSATGQLPEQFF	TGCAGTGCTACAGGACAGTTGCCTGAGCAGTTCTTC
NA	TRBV28	19	TRBJ1-5	many	CASSRPTGIQLWSNQPQHF	TGTGCCAGCAGCCGCCCCACAGGGATTCAGCTTTGGAGCAATCAGCCCCAGCATTTT
NA	TRBV2	15	TRBJ1-5	NA	CASSEAPNSNQPQHF	TGTGCCAGCAGTGAGGCGCCTAATAGCAATCAGCCCCAGCATTTT
NA	TRBV19	13	TRBJ1-3	NA	CATKTDSGNTIYF	TGTGCCACCAAGACAGACTCTGGAAACACCATATATTTT
NA	TRBV5-1	14	TRBJ2-7	NA	CASSFAGSSYEQYF	TGCGCCAGCAGCTTTGCAGGCAGCTCCTACGAGCAGTACTTC
TRBD2	TRBV7-2	16	TRBJ2-1	NA	CASSWWAGGSYNEQFF	TGTGCCAGCAGTTGGTGGGCGGGAGGATCCTACAATGAGCAGTTCTTC
NA	TRBV6-1	15	TRBJ2-1	many	CASSTDPGSYNEQFF	TGTGCCAGCAGCACGGACCCGGGCTCCTACAATGAGCAGTTCTTC
NA	TRBV19	13	TRBJ2-3	NA	CASSILSQDTQYF	TGTGCCAGTAGTATTCTGTCCCAAGATACGCAGTATTTT
NA	TRBV5-1	15	TRBJ2-1	few	CASSLWASSGAEQFF	TGCGCCAGCAGCTTGTGGGCTAGCTCCGGGGCTGAGCAGTTCTTC
NA	TRBV28	14	TRBJ2-3	medium-sized	CASSLGTSTDTQYF	TGTGCCAGCAGTTTGGGGACTAGCACAGATACGCAGTATTTT
NA	TRBV29-1	15	TRBJ1-5	many	CSVADGLLGNQPQHF	TGCAGCGTCGCGGACGGACTACTCGGCAATCAGCCCCAGCATTTT
NA	TRBV12-3/TRBV12-4	12	TRBJ1-2	few	CASRARGYGYTF	TGTGCCAGCAGGGCACGAGGTTATGGCTACACCTTC
NA	TRBV5-4	17	TRBJ2-1	NA	CASSFELRRDSYNEQFF	TGTGCCAGCAGCTTTGAATTAAGGAGAGACTCCTACAATGAGCAGTTCTTC
NA	TRBV7-2	13	TRBJ1-2	NA	CASSSGTAYGYTF	TGTGCCAGCAGCTCCGGGACGGCCTATGGCTACACCTTC
NA	TRBV4-1	14	TRBJ1-1	many	CASSPRWRDTEAFF	TGCGCCAGCAGCCCCCGTTGGAGGGACACTGAAGCTTTCTTT
NA	TRBV28	13	TRBJ2-7	NA	CASSLVGDYEQYF	TGTGCCAGCAGTTTGGTAGGGGACTACGAGCAGTACTTC
NA	TRBV7-2	15	TRBJ2-7	NA	CASSFSGGGGYEQYF	TGTGCCAGCAGCTTCAGCGGAGGGGGCGGCTACGAGCAGTACTTC
NA	TRBV5-4	14	TRBJ2-5	few	CASMSPSTQETQYF	TGTGCCAGCATGTCCCCGTCGACCCAAGAGACCCAGTACTTC
TRBD1	TRBV7-8	15	TRBJ2-5	once	CASSSWTGVQETQYF	TGTGCCAGCAGCTCATGGACAGGGGTACAAGAGACCCAGTACTTC
NA	TRBV5-1	15	TRBJ2-2	medium-sized	CASQSRGVATGELFF	TGCGCCAGCCAATCTCGGGGAGTCGCCACCGGGGAGCTGTTTTTT
TRBD1	TRBV2	15	TRBJ1-3	NA	CASTEQGAAGNTIYF	TGTGCCAGCACCGAACAGGGGGCGGCTGGAAACACCATATATTTT
NA	TRBV6-2/TRBV6-3	15	TRBJ2-3	few	CASSVQGTAGDTQYF	TGTGCCAGCAGTGTACAGGGAACAGCAGGGGATACGCAGTATTTT
TRBD1	TRBV20-1	18	TRBJ2-7	many	CSAKAVGQGWLALYEQYF	TGCAGTGCTAAGGCTGTGGGACAGGGGTGGCTAGCCCTTTACGAGCAGTACTTC
TRBD1	TRBV6-5	13	TRBJ2-7	NA	CASSRGLASEQYF	TGTGCCAGCAGTAGGGGGCTAGCTTCCGAGCAGTACTTC
NA	TRBV5-1	10	TRBJ2-3	few	CAEVPDTQYF	TGCGCCGAAGTCCCAGATACGCAGTATTTT
NA	TRBV28	14	TRBJ2-7	few	CASSFPDRRYEQYF	TGTGCCAGCAGTTTTCCCGACAGGAGGTACGAGCAGTACTTC
NA	TRBV6-1	17	TRBJ2-7	NA	CASSELGGSSHPYEQYF	TGTGCCAGCAGTGAACTAGGGGGGAGTAGCCACCCCTACGAGCAGTACTTC